The rows below give T cell receptor beta chains drawn from one sample of a study of CD4 T cells in relation to SARS-CoV-2 and coronaviruses. Profiled with immunoSEQ multiplex PCR; TCRdb holds only in-frame clones, not every one. This table holds about 43,000 clones, roughly 87% found once. Their antigen targets remain unknown. The sample was naive CD4+ T cells from PBMCs, cultured in vitro. These receptors were taken from an adult with COVID-19. Both conserved end residues are part of each CDR3. A D gene is named only where the DNA matches it firmly. Expanded clones are given a class, and other clones once, few, many or no size at all.

TRBV11-2	TRBJ2-1	-	once	CASSLALGRRQEQFF	TGTGCCAGCAGCTTAGCTCTCGGACGCCGTCAGGAGCAGTTCTTC
TRBV7-9	TRBJ2-7	-	once	CASTQGSFYEQYF	TGTGCCAGCACCCAAGGGAGTTTCTACGAGCAGTACTTC
TRBV6-2/TRBV6-3	TRBJ1-5	TRBD1	-	CASSLRTGGSQPQHF	TGTGCCAGCAGCTTGAGGACAGGGGGAAGTCAGCCCCAGCATTTT
TRBV27	TRBJ1-4	TRBD1	-	CASTRTGGGTTNEKLFF	TGTGCCAGCACTCGGACAGGGGGGGGGACAACTAATGAAAAACTGTTTTTT
TRBV19	TRBJ2-1	TRBD2	few	CASSLTSGRAYNEQFF	TGTGCCAGTAGCCTGACTAGCGGGAGGGCCTACAATGAGCAGTTCTTC
TRBV9	TRBJ2-7	TRBD2	-	CASSVDSGSIYEQYF	TGTGCCAGCAGCGTAGATAGCGGGAGTATATACGAGCAGTACTTC
TRBV6-2/TRBV6-3	TRBJ1-5	-	-	CASSLSRAVNQPQHF	TGTGCCAGCAGCCTCTCGCGGGCCGTAAATCAGCCCCAGCATTTT
TRBV7-9	TRBJ2-3	-	-	CASSLGVDTQYF	TGTGCCAGCAGCTTGGGGGTGGATACGCAGTATTTT
TRBV28	TRBJ1-6	-	-	CASSLGYSPLHF	TGTGCCAGCAGTTTAGGGTATTCACCCCTCCACTTT
TRBV7-2	TRBJ2-5	TRBD2	-	CASSLRTLAGDPGRAQYF	TGTGCCAGCAGCTTAAGAACCCTAGCGGGGGACCCCGGAAGGGCCCAGTACTTC
TRBV27	TRBJ2-2	TRBD2	-	CASSLGLAGGPSTGELFF	TGTGCCAGCAGTTTGGGACTAGCGGGAGGGCCTTCGACCGGGGAGCTGTTTTTT
TRBV11-3	TRBJ2-7	TRBD2	-	CASSSGTSGRAEQYF	TGTGCCAGCAGCTCCGGGACTAGCGGGAGGGCCGAGCAGTACTTC
TRBV7-9	TRBJ2-1	-	-	CASSFGSLTYNEQFF	TGTGCCAGCAGCTTCGGTAGTTTGACCTACAATGAGCAGTTCTTC
TRBV7-6	TRBJ1-4	-	-	CASSSAGWREKLFF	TGTGCCAGCAGCTCGGCCGGGTGGAGGGAAAAACTGTTTTTT
TRBV14	TRBJ2-2	-	-	CASSQENTNTGELFF	TGTGCCAGCAGCCAAGAAAACACGAACACCGGGGAGCTGTTTTTT
TRBV5-8	TRBJ2-1	TRBD2	-	CASSPWSGTSTNEQFF	TGTGCCAGCAGCCCTTGGTCCGGGACTAGTACCAATGAGCAGTTCTTC
TRBV24-1	TRBJ2-1	TRBD1	once	CATSDPGQVSYNEQFF	TGTGCCACCAGTGATCCCGGACAGGTTAGCTACAATGAGCAGTTCTTC
TRBV4-2	TRBJ2-1	TRBD1	once	CASSQAGTGRSNEQFF	TGTGCCAGCAGCCAAGCGGGGACAGGGAGGTCCAATGAGCAGTTCTTC
TRBV27	TRBJ2-7	-	-	CASSFGGEQYF	TGTGCCAGCAGTTTTGGGGGCGAGCAGTACTTC
TRBV28	TRBJ2-1	TRBD1	-	CASSVGQSYNEQFF	TGTGCCAGCAGTGTGGGACAGTCCTACAATGAGCAGTTCTTC
TRBV10-3	TRBJ1-3	-	few	CAISEFGDTIYF	TGTGCCATCAGTGAGTTCGGAGACACCATATATTTT
TRBV11-2	TRBJ2-7	TRBD2	-	CASANRASGREQYF	TGTGCCAGCGCTAATAGGGCTAGCGGGAGAGAGCAGTACTTC
TRBV6-2/TRBV6-3	TRBJ2-7	TRBD1	-	CASSLGQSRYEQYF	TGTGCCAGCAGTCTGGGACAGTCCCGCTACGAGCAGTACTTC
TRBV19	TRBJ2-3	TRBD2	-	CASSSSGRMADTQYF	TGTGCCAGTAGTAGTAGCGGGAGGATGGCAGATACGCAGTATTTT
TRBV6-5	TRBJ1-5	-	-	CAPRAGSNQPQHF	TGTGCCCCCCGAGCAGGTAGCAATCAGCCCCAGCATTTT
TRBV4-1	TRBJ2-7	-	few	CASSPRGGATYEQYF	TGCGCCAGCAGCCCCCGTGGAGGCGCAACCTACGAGCAGTACTTC
TRBV4-1	TRBJ2-5	-	-	CASSQPDRQETQYF	TGCGCCAGCAGCCAGCCGGACAGACAAGAGACCCAGTACTTC
TRBV6-5	TRBJ2-1	TRBD2	-	CASSPGLAGRNEQFF	TGTGCCAGCAGCCCGGGACTAGCGGGACGCAATGAGCAGTTCTTC
TRBV6-5	TRBJ2-4	TRBD1	-	CASSRDRGNIQYF	TGTGCCAGCAGTCGGGACAGGGGGAACATTCAGTACTTC
TRBV30	TRBJ2-1	TRBD2	-	CAWTGGSSYNEQFF	TGTGCCTGGACGGGCGGGAGCTCCTACAATGAGCAGTTCTTC
TRBV10-3	TRBJ2-7	TRBD2	-	CAITPGLAGYEQYF	TGTGCCATCACCCCGGGACTAGCGGGCTACGAGCAGTACTTC
TRBV30	TRBJ2-1	TRBD2	-	CAWKGLAGVNEQFF	TGTGCCTGGAAGGGACTAGCGGGAGTCAATGAGCAGTTCTTC
TRBV19	TRBJ2-4	-	-	CASSPGYIQYF	TGTGCCAGTAGTCCCGGATACATTCAGTACTTC
TRBV12-3/TRBV12-4	TRBJ2-7	TRBD1	once	CASRGDSSYEQYF	TGTGCCAGCAGAGGGGACAGCTCCTACGAGCAGTACTTC
TRBV6-5	TRBJ2-2	-	-	CASTQDPLNTGELFF	TGTGCCAGTACACAGGACCCCCTAAACACCGGGGAGCTGTTTTTT
TRBV7-8	TRBJ2-2	-	-	CASSLTRTPNTGELFF	TGTGCCAGCAGCTTAACGAGAACGCCGAACACCGGGGAGCTGTTTTTT
TRBV6-6	TRBJ1-1	TRBD1	once	CASSSLGAGGTEAFF	TGTGCCAGCAGTTCTCTGGGGGCAGGGGGTACTGAAGCTTTCTTT